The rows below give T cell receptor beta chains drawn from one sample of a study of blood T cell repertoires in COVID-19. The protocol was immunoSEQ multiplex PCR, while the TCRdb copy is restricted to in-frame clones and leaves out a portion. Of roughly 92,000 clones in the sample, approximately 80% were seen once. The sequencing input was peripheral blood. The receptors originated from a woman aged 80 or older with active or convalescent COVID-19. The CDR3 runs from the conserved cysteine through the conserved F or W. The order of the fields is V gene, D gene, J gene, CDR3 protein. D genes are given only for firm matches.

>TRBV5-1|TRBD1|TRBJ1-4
CASSPDRDNEKLFF
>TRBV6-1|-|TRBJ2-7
CASSESRDEQYF
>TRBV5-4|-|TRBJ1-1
CASSGDPGGTEAFF
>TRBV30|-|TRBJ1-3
CASSGGCNTIYF
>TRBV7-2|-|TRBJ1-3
CASSGTYSGNTIYF
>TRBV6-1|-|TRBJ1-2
CASNLDTTYYGYTF
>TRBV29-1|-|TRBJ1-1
CSVGYLNTEAFF
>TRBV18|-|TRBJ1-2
CASSPMPDSKNYGYTF
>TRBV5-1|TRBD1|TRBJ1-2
CASSDRGIDGYTF
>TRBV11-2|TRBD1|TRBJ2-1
CASSTRQGHNEQFF
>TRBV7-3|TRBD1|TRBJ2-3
CASSPTGVSTDTQYF
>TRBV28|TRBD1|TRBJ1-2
CASSQGTGGVYGYTF
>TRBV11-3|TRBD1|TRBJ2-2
CASSFPGGSNTGELFF
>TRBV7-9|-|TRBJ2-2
CASSPVSAGELFF
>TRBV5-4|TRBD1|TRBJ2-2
CASSLTGGAGELFF
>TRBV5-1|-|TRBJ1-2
CASSLDGESGGYTF
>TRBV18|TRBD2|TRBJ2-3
CASSPSGGADTQYF
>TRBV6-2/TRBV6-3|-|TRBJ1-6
CASSSIITGTMNSPLHF
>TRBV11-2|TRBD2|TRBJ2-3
CASSSAGLAGSTDTQYF
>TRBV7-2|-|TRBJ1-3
CASSLERHHSGNTIYF
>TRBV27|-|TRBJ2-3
CASSLFRGADTQYF
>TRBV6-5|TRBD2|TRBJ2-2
CASSGGASGELFF
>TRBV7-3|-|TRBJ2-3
CASSLDSRDTQYF
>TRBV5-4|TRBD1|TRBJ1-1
CASSLIGQGATEAFF
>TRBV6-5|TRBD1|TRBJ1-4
CASSFFRDSEKLFF
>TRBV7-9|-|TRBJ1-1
CASSSDIWAEAFF
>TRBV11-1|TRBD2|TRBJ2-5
CASIGGLAGVETQYF
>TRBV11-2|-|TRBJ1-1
CASSLSQGNTEAFF
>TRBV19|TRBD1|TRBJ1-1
CASTWDRGAFF
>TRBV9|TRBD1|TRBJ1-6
CASSRDSLSPLHF
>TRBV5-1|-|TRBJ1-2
CASSLGVRGYTF
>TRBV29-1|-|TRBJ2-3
CSVSTDSGTDTQYF
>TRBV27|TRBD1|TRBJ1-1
CASKRQGWTEAFF
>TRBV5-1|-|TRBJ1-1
CASSITGVNTEAFF
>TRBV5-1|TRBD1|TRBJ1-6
CASSFTGDSSYNSPLHF
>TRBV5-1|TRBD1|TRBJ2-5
CASSPAGDRVETQYF
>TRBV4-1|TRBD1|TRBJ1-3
CASSQGDSRSGNTIYF
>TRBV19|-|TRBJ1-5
CASSPPQGWDQPQHF
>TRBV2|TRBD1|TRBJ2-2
CASSGGQPTGELFF
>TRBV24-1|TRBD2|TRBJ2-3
CATSEVSGGAGDTQYF
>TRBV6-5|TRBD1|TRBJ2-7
CASGSGQGWYEQYF
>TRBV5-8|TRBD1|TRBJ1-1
CASSPTGEGNTEAFF
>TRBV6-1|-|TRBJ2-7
CASSEGGIRGEQYF
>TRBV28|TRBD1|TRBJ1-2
CASSFQGAVGYTF
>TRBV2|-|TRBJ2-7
CASSVEGWTYEQYF
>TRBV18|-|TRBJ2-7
CASTTGQSSYEQYF
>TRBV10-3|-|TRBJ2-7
CAISGTGTLIGGEQYF
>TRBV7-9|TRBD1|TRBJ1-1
CASRTGKSTEAFF
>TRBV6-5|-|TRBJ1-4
CASSRTNEKLFF
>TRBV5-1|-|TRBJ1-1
CASSLSSQISPTEAFF
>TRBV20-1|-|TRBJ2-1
CSASVVLDNEQFF